What follows are 2 T cell receptor beta chains derived from one specimen sequenced in a study of Tregs in tolerant kidney transplant recipients. The data were produced by immunoSEQ multiplex PCR, yet TCRdb's version contains in-frame clones alone and is incomplete. This repertoire includes 30,000 or so clones. Material: CD8+ T cells from blood, obtained before the transplant. These receptor sequences come from a human donor who received a combined kidney and bone marrow transplant.

The CDR3 sequence is CAISGGDRGLDEQFF. The part of the CDR3 DNA that was read is TGTGCCATCAGTGGTGGGGACAGGGGGCTCGATGAG. V is TRBV10-3 and J is TRBJ2-1; 12 bases align to TRBD1. The read ends 3 residues shy of where the CDR3 ends; the end is completed using the germline J gene. Per the germline V gene, CDR1 is ENHRY and CDR2 is SYGVKD. The CDR3 has 15 residues. Germline trimming cut 4 bases from V and 8 bases from J; bases unmatched to any gene: 6.

Comment on this clone: The CDR3 end lies 3 residues beyond the end of the read and is filled in from the germline J gene. V usage is TRBV7-9 and J usage is TRBJ2-1; D not certain. The V gene lost 3 bases and the J gene lost 4 bases, with 4 bases spanning the gap. The CDR3 consists of 12 residues. Germline V CDR1 and CDR2: SEHNR, FQNEAQ (reference sequence). CDR3 residues: CASSFQYNEQFF. The sequenced part of the CDR3 DNA is TGTGCCAGCAGCTTCCAATACAATGAG.